This TCR beta chain was documented in a study of blood T cell repertoires in COVID-19. Study-level information: The origin of the acute and convalescent COVID-19 samples was the United States, Italy and Spain. The analysed material was cDNA or gDNA that came from T cells, B-cell-depleted T cells, or PBMCs.

As handled by the study authors: Amplification of reference gene primers provided the estimated nucleated cell counts. Method: immunoSEQ multiplex PCR; TCRdb's copy keeps in-frame clones and lacks some. That table gives V, J and clone size, and the DNA gave D and trimming. Counted here are approximately 67,000 clones, roughly 87% occurring once; the ten biggest clones make up approximately 19%. The V gene lost 7 bases and the J gene lost 8 bases, with 11 bases spanning the gap. The CDR3 runs 12 residues. Germline CDR1 LNHDA, CDR2 SQIVND (reference sequence). This clonotype was sampled from a woman over 75 with acute or convalescent COVID-19. The specimen was peripheral blood. The V and J genes are TRBV19 and TRBJ1-4; D unclear. CDR3 loop: CASNRVPEKLFF. The CDR3 DNA is TGTGCCAGTAATCGGGTCCCGGAAAAACTGTTTTTT.